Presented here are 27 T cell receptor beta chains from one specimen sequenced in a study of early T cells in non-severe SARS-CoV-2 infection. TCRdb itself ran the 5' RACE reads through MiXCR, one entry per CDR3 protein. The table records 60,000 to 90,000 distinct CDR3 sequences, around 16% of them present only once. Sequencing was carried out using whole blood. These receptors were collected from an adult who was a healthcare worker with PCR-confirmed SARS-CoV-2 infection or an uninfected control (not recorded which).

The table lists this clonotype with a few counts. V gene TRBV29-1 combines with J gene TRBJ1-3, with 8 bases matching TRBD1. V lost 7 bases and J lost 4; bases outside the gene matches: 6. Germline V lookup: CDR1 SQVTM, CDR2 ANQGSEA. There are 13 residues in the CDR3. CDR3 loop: CSDIWTGGNTIYF. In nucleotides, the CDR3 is TGCAGCGATATCTGGACAGGGGGAAACACCATATATTTT.

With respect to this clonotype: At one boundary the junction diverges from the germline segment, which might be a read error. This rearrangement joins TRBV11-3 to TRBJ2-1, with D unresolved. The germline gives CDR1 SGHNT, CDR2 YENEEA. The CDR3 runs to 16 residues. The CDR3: CANSLLKGPFGDEQFF. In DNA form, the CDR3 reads TGTGCCAACAGCTTATTGAAAGGGCCGTTTGGGGATGAGCAGTTCTTC.

The CDR3: CSALHPGSEAFF. In DNA, the CDR3 is TGCAGTGCCTTGCACCCGGGGAGTGAAGCTTTCTTT. The chain combines TRBV20-1 with TRBJ1-1, with D hard to call. Trimming removed 6 bases from V and 7 bases from J, with 15 bases in between. The CDR3 sequence is 12 residues long. Per the germline V gene, CDR1 is DFQATT and CDR2 is SNEGSKA (reference sequence).

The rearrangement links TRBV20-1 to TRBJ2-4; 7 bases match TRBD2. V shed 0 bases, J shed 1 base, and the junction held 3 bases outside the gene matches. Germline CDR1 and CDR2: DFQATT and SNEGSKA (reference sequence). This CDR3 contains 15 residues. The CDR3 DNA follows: TGCAGTGCTAGAGATGGGAGGGAGGCCAAAAACATTCAGTACTTC. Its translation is CSARDGREAKNIQYF.

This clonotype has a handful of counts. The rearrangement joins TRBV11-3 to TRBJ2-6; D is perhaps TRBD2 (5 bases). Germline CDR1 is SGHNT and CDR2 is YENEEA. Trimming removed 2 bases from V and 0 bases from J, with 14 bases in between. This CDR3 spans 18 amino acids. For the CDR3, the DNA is TGTGCCAGCAGCTTAATTCCGGGATTAGGCTCTGGGGCCAACGTCCTGACTTTC. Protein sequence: CASSLIPGLGSGANVLTF.

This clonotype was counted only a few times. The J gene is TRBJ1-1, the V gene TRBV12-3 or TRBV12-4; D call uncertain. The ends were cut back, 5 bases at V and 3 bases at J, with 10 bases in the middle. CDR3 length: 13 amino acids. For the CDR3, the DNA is TGTGCCAGCAGTCCTCTTCTGGACACTGAAGCTTTCTTT. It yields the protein CASSPLLDTEAFF.

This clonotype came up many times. DNA for the CDR3: TGTGCCAGCAGCTGGGGAGATACGCAGTATTTT. It translates to CASSWGDTQYF. V is TRBV7-9 and J is TRBJ2-3; D unclear. Germline loops: CDR1 SEHNR, CDR2 FQNEAQ (reference sequence). The CDR3 consists of 11 residues. V lost 4 bases to trimming and J lost 5 bases, with 4 bases between them.

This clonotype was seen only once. The CDR3 nucleotides are TGTGCCAGCAGCTCCCCCTGGGGAGATACGCAGTATTTT. It codes for CASSSPWGDTQYF. The V call is TRBV11-3, the J call TRBJ2-3; no clear D. CDR1 SGHNT and CDR2 YENEEA come from the germline V gene. V was pared by 4 bases and J by 5 bases, with 10 bases between. CDR3 length: 13 amino acids.

The CDR3 spells CASSLWLAGGYHEQYF. The CDR3 bases are TGTGCCAGCAGCTTGTGGCTAGCGGGAGGGTACCACGAGCAGTACTTC. The chain is built from TRBV5-5 and TRBJ2-7; 12 bases align to TRBD2. The CDR3 is 16 amino acids. After removal of 1 base from V and 5 bases from J, the junction contained 7 bases not matched to a gene. Germline-derived CDR1 and CDR2 are SGHKS and YYEKEE (reference sequence).

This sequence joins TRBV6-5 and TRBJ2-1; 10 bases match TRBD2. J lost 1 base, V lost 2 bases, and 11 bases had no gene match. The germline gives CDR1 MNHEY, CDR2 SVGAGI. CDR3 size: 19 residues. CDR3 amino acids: CASSYRLAGSGISYNEQFF. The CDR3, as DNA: TGTGCCAGCAGTTACCGACTAGCGGGCTCGGGAATTTCCTACAATGAGCAGTTCTTC.

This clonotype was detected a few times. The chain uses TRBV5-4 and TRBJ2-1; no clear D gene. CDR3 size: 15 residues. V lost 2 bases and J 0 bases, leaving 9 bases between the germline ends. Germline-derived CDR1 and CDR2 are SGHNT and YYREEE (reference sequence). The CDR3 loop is CASSFTINSYNEQFF. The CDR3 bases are TGTGCCAGCAGCTTTACCATCAACTCCTACAATGAGCAGTTCTTC.

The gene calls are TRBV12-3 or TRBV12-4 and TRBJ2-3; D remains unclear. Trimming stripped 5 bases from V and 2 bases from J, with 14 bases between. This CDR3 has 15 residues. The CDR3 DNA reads TGTGCCAGCAGTCCTTGGACGGCTCACACAGATACGCAGTATTTT. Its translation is CASSPWTAHTDTQYF.

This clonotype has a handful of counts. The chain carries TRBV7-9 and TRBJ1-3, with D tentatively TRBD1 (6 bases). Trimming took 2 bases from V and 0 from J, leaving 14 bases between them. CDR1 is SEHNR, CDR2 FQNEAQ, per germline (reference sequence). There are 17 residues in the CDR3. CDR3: CASSLRGAGRSGNTIYF. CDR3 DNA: TGTGCCAGCAGCTTAAGGGGGGCGGGCCGCTCTGGAAACACCATATATTTT. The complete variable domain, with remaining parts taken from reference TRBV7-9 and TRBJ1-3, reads DTGVSQNPRHKITKRGQNVTFRCDPISEHNRLYWYRQTLGQGPEFLTYFQNEAQLEKSRLLSDRFSAERPKGSFSTLEIQRTEQGDSAMYLCASSLRGAGRSGNTIYFGEGSWLTVV.

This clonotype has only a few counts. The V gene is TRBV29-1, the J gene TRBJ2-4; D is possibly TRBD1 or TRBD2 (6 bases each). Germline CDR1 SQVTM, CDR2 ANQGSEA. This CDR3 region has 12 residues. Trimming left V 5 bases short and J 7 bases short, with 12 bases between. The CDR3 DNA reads TGCAGCGTTAACGGGGGCGGGAACATTCAGTACTTC. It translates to CSVNGGGNIQYF.

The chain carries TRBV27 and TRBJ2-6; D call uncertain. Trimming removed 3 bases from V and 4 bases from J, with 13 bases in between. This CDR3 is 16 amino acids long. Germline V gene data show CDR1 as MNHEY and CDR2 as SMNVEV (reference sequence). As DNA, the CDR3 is TGTGCCAGCAGTTTTTCCCTAGGGCCCGGGGCCAACGTCCTGACTTTC. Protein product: CASSFSLGPGANVLTF.

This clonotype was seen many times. The CDR3 region has the DNA TGTGCCAGCAGCTTAGGGGACATCGGGTCACCCCTCCACTTT. Translated, it gives CASSLGDIGSPLHF. This sequence joins TRBV7-9 and TRBJ1-6, with D perhaps matching TRBD1 (6 bases). V was clipped by 1 base and J by 10 bases, with 11 bases between them. CDR3 size: 14 residues. Germline CDR1 is SEHNR and CDR2 is FQNEAQ (reference sequence).

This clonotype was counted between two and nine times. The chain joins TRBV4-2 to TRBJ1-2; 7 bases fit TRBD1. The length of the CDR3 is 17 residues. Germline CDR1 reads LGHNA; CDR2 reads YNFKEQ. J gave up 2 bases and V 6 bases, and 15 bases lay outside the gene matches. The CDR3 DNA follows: TGTGCCAGCAGTTCTCTTCGGGAGGACAGGACAAACTATGGCTACACCTTC. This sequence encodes CASSSLREDRTNYGYTF.

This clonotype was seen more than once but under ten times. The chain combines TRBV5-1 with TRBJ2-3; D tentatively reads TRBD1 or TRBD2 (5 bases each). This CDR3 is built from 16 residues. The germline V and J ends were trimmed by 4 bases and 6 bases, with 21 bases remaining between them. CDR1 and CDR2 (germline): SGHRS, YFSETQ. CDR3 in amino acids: CASSPNTPQGEDTQYF. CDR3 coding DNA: TGCGCCAGCAGCCCCAACACGCCTCAAGGGGAGGATACGCAGTATTTT. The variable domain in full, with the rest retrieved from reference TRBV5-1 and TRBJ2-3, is KAGVTQTPRYLIKTRGQQVTLSCSPISGHRSVSWYQQTPGQGLQFLFEYFSETQRNKGNFPGRFSGRQFSNSRSEMNVSTLELGDSALYLCASSPNTPQGEDTQYFGPGTRLTVL.

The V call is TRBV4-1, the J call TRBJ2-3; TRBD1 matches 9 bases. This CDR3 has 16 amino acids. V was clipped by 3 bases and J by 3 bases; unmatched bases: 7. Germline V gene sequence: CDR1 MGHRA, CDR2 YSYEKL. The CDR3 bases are TGCGCCAGCAGCCATCCGGGACAGGGTGCGACAGATACGCAGTATTTT. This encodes CASSHPGQGATDTQYF.

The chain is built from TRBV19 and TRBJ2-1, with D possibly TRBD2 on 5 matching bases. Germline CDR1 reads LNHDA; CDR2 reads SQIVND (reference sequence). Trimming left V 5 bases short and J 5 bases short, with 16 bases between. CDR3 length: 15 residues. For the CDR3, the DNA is TGTGCCAGTAGTTCCTTGAGGGCCCAACACAATGAGCAGTTCTTC. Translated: CASSSLRAQHNEQFF.

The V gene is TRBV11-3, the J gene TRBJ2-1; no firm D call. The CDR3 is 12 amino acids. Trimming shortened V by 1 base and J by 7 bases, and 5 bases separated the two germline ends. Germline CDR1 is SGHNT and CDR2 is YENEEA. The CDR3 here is CASSLVENEQFF. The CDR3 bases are TGTGCCAGCAGCTTAGTCGAGAATGAGCAGTTCTTC.

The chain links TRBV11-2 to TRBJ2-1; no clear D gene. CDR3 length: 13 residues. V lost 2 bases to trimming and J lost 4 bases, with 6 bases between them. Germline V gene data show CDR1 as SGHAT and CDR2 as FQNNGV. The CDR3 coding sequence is TGTGCCAGCAGCTTACTGGGATACAATGAGCAGTTCTTC. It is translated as CASSLLGYNEQFF.

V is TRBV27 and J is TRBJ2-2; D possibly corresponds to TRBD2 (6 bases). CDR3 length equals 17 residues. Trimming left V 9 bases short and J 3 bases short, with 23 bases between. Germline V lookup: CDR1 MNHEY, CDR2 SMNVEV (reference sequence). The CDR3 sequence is CASWGMGLPRDTGELFF. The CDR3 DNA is TGTGCCAGTTGGGGTATGGGACTCCCAAGGGACACCGGGGAGCTGTTTTTT.

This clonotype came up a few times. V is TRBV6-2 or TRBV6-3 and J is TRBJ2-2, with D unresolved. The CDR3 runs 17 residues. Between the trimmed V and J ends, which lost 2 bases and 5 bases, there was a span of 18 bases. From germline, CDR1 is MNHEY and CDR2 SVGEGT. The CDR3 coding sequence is TGTGCCAGCAGTTACCCCGAGCGTGGTAGGCCGACCGGGGAGCTGTTTTTT. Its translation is CASSYPERGRPTGELFF.

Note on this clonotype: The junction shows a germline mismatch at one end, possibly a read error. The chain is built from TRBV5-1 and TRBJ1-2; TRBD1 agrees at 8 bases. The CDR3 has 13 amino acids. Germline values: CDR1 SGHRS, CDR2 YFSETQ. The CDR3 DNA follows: TGCGCCAGCAGTTTGGACAGGGCCTATGGCTACACCTTC. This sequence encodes CASSLDRAYGYTF.

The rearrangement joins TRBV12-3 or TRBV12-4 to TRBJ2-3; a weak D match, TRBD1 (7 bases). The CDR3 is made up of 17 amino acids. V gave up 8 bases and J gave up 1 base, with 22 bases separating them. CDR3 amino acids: CASRGWRRGEGTDTQYF. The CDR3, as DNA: TGTGCCAGCCGAGGATGGCGCAGGGGGGAGGGCACAGATACGCAGTATTTT.

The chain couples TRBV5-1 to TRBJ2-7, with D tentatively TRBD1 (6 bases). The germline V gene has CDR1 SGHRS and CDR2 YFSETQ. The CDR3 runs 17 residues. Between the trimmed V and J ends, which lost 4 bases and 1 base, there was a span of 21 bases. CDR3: CASSGGMGQPLSYEQYF. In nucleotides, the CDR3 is TGCGCCAGCAGCGGCGGTATGGGACAACCTTTGTCCTACGAGCAGTACTTC.